The clone carrying this T cell receptor beta chain was found a few times. Its matching antigen is unknown. Next came a second PCR, run for about 7 to 11 cycles, which used a sample-barcoded 5' primer along with a J-beta primer mix. Each CDR3 protein is one row after TCRdb ran MiXCR on the 5' RACE reads. The sample contains about 1,500,000 distinct CDR3 sequences, roughly 28% of which appear only once. This record belongs to a study of blood T cells in healthy people across ages. Study-wide results and limits: It was held that diversity estimates obtained from one million T cells represented underestimates. Naive CD4+ cell counts and diversity both ran higher in long-lived than in aged donors.

The CDR3 covers 17 residues. Looked up from germline, CDR1 is SGHDN and CDR2 is FVKESK. The V segment lost 4 bases and the J segment 5 bases; nucleotides outside the gene matches: 11. Caucasian individuals from Russia who were healthy and aged about 6 to 90 acted as donors. The sequencing sample was made of blood. The sequence was collected from a woman in her twenties or thirties in good health. The chain combines TRBV14 with TRBJ2-1, with 10 bases matching TRBD2. CDR3 coding DNA: TGTGCCAGCAGCCTGTTAGCGGGAGGCGCCTTTCACAATGAGCAGTTCTTC. Translation: CASSLLAGGAFHNEQFF.